The entry below describes one T cell receptor beta chain. No antigen is known for it. These data belong to a study of OX40 agonist ivuxolimab in advanced cancers. About the study: Patients received ivuxolimab, an intravenous treatment, every 2 weeks at 0.01 to 10 mg/kg. Prior anti-PD-1, anti-PD-L1 or anti-CTLA-4 therapy was allowed; about 39% had some. Study-level points and caveats: The antigen specificity of the peripheral T cells (those that were expanded) was not determined. At doses 0.1 to 3.0 mg/kg, CD4+ and CD8+ clones expanded.

Clones were sequenced by immunoSEQ multiplex PCR, and TCRdb holds only the in-frame ones, with some missing. The table has 50,000 to 70,000 clones, 93% seen once. The germline CDR1 and CDR2 sequences are SNHLY and FYNNEI. The V end was cut by 3 bases, the J end by 2 bases, with 8 bases between. The CDR3 has 14 residues. The sample was CD4+ or CD8+ T cells sorted from blood, taken in a trial of the OX40 agonist ivuxolimab. This clonotype originated in an adult with an advanced solid tumor such as melanoma, head and neck, liver or kidney cancer. The chain recombines TRBV2 with TRBJ2-1; D possibly corresponds to TRBD1 (5 bases). CDR3 in DNA: TGTGCCAGCAGTGATTGGGGCCCCTACAATGAGCAGTTCTTC. Encoded protein: CASSDWGPYNEQFF.